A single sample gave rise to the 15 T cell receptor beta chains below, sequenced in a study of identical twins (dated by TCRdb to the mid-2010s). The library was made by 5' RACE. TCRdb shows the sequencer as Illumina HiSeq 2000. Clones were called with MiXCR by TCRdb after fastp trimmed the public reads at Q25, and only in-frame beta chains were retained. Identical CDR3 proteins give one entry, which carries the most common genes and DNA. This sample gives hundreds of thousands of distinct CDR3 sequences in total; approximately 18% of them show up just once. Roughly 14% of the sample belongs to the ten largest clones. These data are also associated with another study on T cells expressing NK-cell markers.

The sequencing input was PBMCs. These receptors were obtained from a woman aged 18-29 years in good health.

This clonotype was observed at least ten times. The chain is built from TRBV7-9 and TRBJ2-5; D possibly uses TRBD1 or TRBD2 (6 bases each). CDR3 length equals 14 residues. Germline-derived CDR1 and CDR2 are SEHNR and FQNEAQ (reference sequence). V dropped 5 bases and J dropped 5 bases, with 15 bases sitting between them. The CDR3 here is CASSPGGGGETQYF. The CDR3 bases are TGTGCCAGCAGCCCTGGAGGGGGAGGCGAGACCCAGTACTTC. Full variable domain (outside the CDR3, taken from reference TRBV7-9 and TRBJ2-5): DTGVSQNPRHKITKRGQNVTFRCDPISEHNRLYWYRQTLGQGPEFLTYFQNEAQLEKSRLLSDRFSAERPKGSFSTLEIQRTEQGDSAMYLCASSPGGGGETQYFGPGTRLLVL.

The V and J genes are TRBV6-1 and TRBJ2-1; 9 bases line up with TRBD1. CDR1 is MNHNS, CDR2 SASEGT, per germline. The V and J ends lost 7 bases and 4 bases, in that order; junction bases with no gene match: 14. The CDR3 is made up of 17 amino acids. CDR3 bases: TGTGCCAGCAAAACCGGACAGGGGCTGGGTCAATACAATGAGCAGTTCTTC. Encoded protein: CASKTGQGLGQYNEQFF.

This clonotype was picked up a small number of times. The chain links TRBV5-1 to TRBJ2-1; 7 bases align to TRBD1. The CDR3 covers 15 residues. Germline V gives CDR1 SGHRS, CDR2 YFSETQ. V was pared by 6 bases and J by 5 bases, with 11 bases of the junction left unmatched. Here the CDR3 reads CASTEIQGTHNEQFF. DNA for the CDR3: TGCGCCAGCACCGAGATACAGGGGACCCACAATGAGCAGTTCTTC. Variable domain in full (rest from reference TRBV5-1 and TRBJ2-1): KAGVTQTPRYLIKTRGQQVTLSCSPISGHRSVSWYQQTPGQGLQFLFEYFSETQRNKGNFPGRFSGRQFSNSRSEMNVSTLELGDSALYLCASTEIQGTHNEQFFGPGTRLTVL.

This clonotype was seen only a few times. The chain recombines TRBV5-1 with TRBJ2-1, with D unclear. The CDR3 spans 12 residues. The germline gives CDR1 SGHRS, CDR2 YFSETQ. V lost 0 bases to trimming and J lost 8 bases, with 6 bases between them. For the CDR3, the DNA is TGCGCCAGCAGCTTGGAGGATGATGAGCAGTTCTTC. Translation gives CASSLEDDEQFF.

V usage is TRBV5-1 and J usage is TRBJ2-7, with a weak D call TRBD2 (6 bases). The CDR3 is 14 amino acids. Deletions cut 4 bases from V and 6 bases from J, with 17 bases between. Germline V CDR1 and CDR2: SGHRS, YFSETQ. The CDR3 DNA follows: TGCGCCAGCAGCGGGACCGGGACTCCGGCCGAGCAGTACTTC. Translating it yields CASSGTGTPAEQYF.

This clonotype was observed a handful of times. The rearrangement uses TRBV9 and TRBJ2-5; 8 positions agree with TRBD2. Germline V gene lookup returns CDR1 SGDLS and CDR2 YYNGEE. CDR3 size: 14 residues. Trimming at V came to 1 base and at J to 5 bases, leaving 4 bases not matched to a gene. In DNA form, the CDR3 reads TGTGCCAGCAGCGTACCGGGGGGGGGTGAGACCCAGTACTTC. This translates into CASSVPGGGETQYF.

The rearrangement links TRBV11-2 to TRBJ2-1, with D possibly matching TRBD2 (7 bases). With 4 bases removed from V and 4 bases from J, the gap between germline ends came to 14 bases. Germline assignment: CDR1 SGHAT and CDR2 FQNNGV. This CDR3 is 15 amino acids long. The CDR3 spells CASSWRGGLYNEQFF. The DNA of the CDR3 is TGTGCCAGCAGCTGGAGGGGGGGGCTATACAATGAGCAGTTCTTC. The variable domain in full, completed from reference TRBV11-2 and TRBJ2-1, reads EAGVAQSPRYKIIEKRQSVAFWCNPISGHATLYWYQQILGQGPKLLIQFQNNGVVDDSQLPKDRFSAERLKGVDSTLKIQPAKLEDSAVYLCASSWRGGLYNEQFFGPGTRLTVL.

The CDR3: CASSLTGTSGGYNEQFF. The CDR3 region has the DNA TGTGCCAGCAGTTTAACCGGGACTAGCGGGGGCTACAATGAGCAGTTCTTC. This chain uses TRBV28 with TRBJ2-1, with 14 bases identical to TRBD2. CDR1 is MDHEN and CDR2 is SYDVKM in the germline V gene. This CDR3 comprises 17 residues. The V and J ends lost 2 bases and 3 bases, in that order; junction bases with no gene match: 3. Variable domain in full (rest from reference TRBV28 and TRBJ2-1): DVKVTQSSRYLVKRTGEKVFLECVQDMDHENMFWYRQDPGLGLRLIYFSYDVKMKEKGDIPEGYSVSREKKERFSLILESASTNQTSMYLCASSLTGTSGGYNEQFFGPGTRLTVL.

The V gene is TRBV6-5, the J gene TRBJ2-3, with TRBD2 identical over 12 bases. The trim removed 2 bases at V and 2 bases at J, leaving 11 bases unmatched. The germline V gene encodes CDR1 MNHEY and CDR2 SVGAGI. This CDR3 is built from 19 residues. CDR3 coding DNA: TGTGCCAGCAGTTACGGAGTCGGGCTAGCGGGAGGGAACACAGATACGCAGTATTTT. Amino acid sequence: CASSYGVGLAGGNTDTQYF.

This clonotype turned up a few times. The DNA for the CDR3 is TGTGCCAGCAGCCAAGACGCCAGGGAGATTAATTCACCCCTCCACTTT. This encodes CASSQDAREINSPLHF. V is TRBV3-1 and J is TRBJ1-6, with D possibly TRBD1 on 5 matching bases. Germline lookup yields CDR1 LGHDT and CDR2 YNNKEL (reference sequence). The CDR3 extends over 16 amino acids. V gave up 0 bases and J gave up 6 bases, with 12 bases separating them.

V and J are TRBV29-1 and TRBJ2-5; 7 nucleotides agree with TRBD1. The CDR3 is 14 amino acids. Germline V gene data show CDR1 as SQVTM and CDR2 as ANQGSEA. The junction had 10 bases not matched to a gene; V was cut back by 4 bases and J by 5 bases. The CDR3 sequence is CSVVRGGREETQYF. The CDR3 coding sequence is TGCAGCGTTGTTCGAGGGGGCAGGGAGGAGACCCAGTACTTC.

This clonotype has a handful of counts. The CDR3 bases are TGTGCCAGCAGTGATTTTCAAGAGACCCAGTACTTC. Translation gives CASSDFQETQYF. The gene calls are TRBV6-1 and TRBJ2-5, with D uncertain. The CDR3 is 12 residues long. V dropped 3 bases and J dropped 2 bases, with 4 bases sitting between them. Germline V gives CDR1 MNHNS, CDR2 SASEGT.

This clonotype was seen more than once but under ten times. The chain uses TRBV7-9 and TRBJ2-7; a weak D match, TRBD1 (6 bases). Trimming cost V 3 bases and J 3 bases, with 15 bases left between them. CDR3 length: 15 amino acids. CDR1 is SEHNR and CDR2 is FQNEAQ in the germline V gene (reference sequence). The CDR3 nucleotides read TGTGCCAGCAGCTTCGGACAGAGTAGAGTCTACGAGCAGTACTTC. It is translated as CASSFGQSRVYEQYF.

The CDR3 here is CASRQTRSYNEQFF. The CDR3 coding sequence is TGTGCCAGCAGGCAGACCCGCTCCTACAATGAGCAGTTCTTC. The V gene is TRBV6-1, the J gene TRBJ2-1; D remains ambiguous. Per the germline V gene, CDR1 is MNHNS and CDR2 is SASEGT. The CDR3 is made up of 14 amino acids. V was cut by 6 bases and J by 0 bases, with 9 bases left in between.

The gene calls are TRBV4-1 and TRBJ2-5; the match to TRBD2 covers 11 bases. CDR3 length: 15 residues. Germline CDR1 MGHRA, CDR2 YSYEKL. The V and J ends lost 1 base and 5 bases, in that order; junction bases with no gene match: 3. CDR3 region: CASSQGASGRETQYF. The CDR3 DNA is TGCGCCAGCAGCCAAGGTGCTAGCGGGAGGGAGACCCAGTACTTC.